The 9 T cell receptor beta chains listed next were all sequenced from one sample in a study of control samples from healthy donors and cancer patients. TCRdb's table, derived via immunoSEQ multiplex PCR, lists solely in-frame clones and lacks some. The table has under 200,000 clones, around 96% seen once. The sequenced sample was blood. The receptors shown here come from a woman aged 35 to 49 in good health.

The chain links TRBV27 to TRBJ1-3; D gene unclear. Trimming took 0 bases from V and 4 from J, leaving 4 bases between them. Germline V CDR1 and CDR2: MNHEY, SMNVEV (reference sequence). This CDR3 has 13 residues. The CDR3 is CASSLSRGNTIYF. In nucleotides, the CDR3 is TGTGCCAGCAGTTTATCGCGGGGAAACACCATATATTTT.

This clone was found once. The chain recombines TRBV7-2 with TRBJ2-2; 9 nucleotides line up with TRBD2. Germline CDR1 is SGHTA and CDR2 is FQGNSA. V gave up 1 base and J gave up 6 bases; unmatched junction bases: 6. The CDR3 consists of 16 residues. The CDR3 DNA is TGTGCCAGCAGCTTAGTGGGGACTAGCCGGGCCGGGGAGCTGTTTTTT. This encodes CASSLVGTSRAGELFF.

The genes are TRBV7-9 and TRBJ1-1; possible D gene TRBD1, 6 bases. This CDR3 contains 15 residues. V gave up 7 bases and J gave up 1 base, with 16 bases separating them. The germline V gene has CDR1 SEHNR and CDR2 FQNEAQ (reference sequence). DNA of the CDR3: TGTGCCAGCACCCCTCTCGGACAGACGAACACTGAAGCTTTCTTT. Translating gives CASTPLGQTNTEAFF. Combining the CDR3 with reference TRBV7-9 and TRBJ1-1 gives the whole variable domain DTGVSQNPRHKITKRGQNVTFRCDPISEHNRLYWYRQTLGQGPEFLTYFQNEAQLEKSRLLSDRFSAERPKGSFSTLEIQRTEQGDSAMYLCASTPLGQTNTEAFFGQGTRLTVV.

The CDR3 reads CASTDGLNTEAFF. CDR3 DNA: TGTGCCAGCACCGATGGACTTAACACTGAAGCTTTCTTT. V is TRBV25-1 and J is TRBJ1-1; D is ambiguous. CDR3 length equals 13 residues. The germline V and J ends were trimmed by 7 bases and 2 bases, with 11 bases remaining between them. Germline assignment: CDR1 MGHDK and CDR2 SYGVNS. Together with reference TRBV25-1 and TRBJ1-1, the CDR3 gives the full variable domain: EADIYQTPRYLVIGTGKKITLECSQTMGHDKMYWYQQDPGMELHLIHYSYGVNSTEKGDLSSESTVSRIRTEHFPLTLESARPSHTSQYLCASTDGLNTEAFFGQGTRLTVV.

The CDR3 nucleotides read TGCGCCAGCAGCCAAGAGAACGGTGGAGAGACCCAGTACTTC. It specifies CASSQENGGETQYF. The chain links TRBV4-3 to TRBJ2-5; no clear D gene. V was trimmed by 0 bases and J by 4 bases, leaving 9 bases between them. The CDR3 extends over 14 amino acids. The germline V gene has CDR1 LGHNA and CDR2 YSLEER.

This chain's CDR3 is CASSLGGGNEKLFF. The CDR3 DNA is TGTGCCAGCAGCTTAGGAGGGGGAAATGAAAAACTGTTTTTT. V gene TRBV7-9 combines with J gene TRBJ1-4, with TRBD1 as a possible D gene (6 bases). Germline V gives CDR1 SEHNR, CDR2 FQNEAQ (reference sequence). The CDR3 loop spans 14 amino acids. The V end was cut by 1 base, the J end by 5 bases, with 8 bases between.

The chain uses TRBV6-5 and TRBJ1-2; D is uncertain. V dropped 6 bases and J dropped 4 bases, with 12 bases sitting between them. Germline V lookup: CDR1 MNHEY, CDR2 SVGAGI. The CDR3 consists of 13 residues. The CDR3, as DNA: TGTGCCAGCAGGGTAGGGCGGATCTATGGCTACACCTTC. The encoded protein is CASRVGRIYGYTF.

CDR3 protein: CASSWGALTNSYEQYF. CDR3 bases: TGCGCCAGCAGCTGGGGGGCCTTAACGAACTCCTACGAGCAGTACTTC. The chain has TRBV5-1 and TRBJ2-7, with D perhaps matching TRBD1 or TRBD2 (6 bases each). The CDR3 covers 16 residues. V lost 3 bases, J lost 0 bases, and 16 bases lay in between. Germline CDR1 and CDR2: SGHRS and YFSETQ. Together with reference TRBV5-1 and TRBJ2-7, the CDR3 gives the full variable domain: KAGVTQTPRYLIKTRGQQVTLSCSPISGHRSVSWYQQTPGQGLQFLFEYFSETQRNKGNFPGRFSGRQFSNSRSEMNVSTLELGDSALYLCASSWGALTNSYEQYFGPGTRLTVT.

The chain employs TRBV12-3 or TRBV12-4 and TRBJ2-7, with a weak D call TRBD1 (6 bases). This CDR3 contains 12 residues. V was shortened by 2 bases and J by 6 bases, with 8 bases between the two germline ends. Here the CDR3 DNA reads TGTGCCAGCAGTTTATTCAGGGGCGAGCAGTACTTC. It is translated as CASSLFRGEQYF.